This TCR beta chain was identified during a study of blood T cell repertoires in COVID-19. This clone was seen a handful of times. Profiling relied on immunoSEQ multiplex PCR, and the TCRdb table lists in-frame clones only, not all of them. In the table there are roughly 380,000 clones, roughly nine tenths of which are singletons. CDR3 length: 14 amino acids. Deletions cut 2 bases from V and 6 bases from J, with 10 bases between. Germline loops: CDR1 SNHLY, CDR2 FYNNEI. Participants came from some 23 US areas, aged roughly 18 to 95 years. Researchers sorted participants into cohorts using their self-reported clinical history.

The sample taken for sequencing was PBMCs or T cells enriched from blood (not recorded which). V usage is TRBV2 and J usage is TRBJ2-2; no clear D. This receptor was taken from a woman in her 30s who had recovered from COVID-19. CDR3 nucleotides: TGTGCCAGCAGTGAACAGTCCACCTCCGGGGAGCTGTTTTTT. This codes for CASSEQSTSGELFF.